A single sample gave rise to the 15 T cell receptor beta chains below, sequenced in a study of OX40 agonist ivuxolimab in advanced cancers. The method was immunoSEQ multiplex PCR; TCRdb's version includes in-frame clones alone and lacks a portion of them. The table includes some 100,000 clones, more than 90% detected once. The sequenced sample was CD4+ or CD8+ T cells sorted from blood, obtained in a trial of the OX40 agonist ivuxolimab. These receptors all come from an adult with an advanced solid tumor such as melanoma, head and neck, liver or kidney cancer.

This rearrangement joins TRBV7-8 to TRBJ2-7; TRBD1 or TRBD2 may be the D gene (5 bases each). V was pared by 2 bases and J by 7 bases, with 18 bases between. CDR1 is SGHVS and CDR2 is FQNEAQ in the germline V gene. CDR3 length: 15 amino acids. CDR3 DNA sequence: TGTGCCAGCAGCTTAACCGGTACGGGACCTCGGGAGCAGTACTTC. It yields the protein CASSLTGTGPREQYF.

This clone was counted a single time. The chain joins TRBV2 to TRBJ2-1; D not certain. The CDR3 loop spans 13 amino acids. Germline V CDR1 and CDR2: SNHLY, FYNNEI. V was cut by 6 bases and J by 2 bases, with 8 bases left in between. CDR3 sequence (DNA): TGTGCCAGCAGATCCCGGGCCTACAATGAGCAGTTCTTC. Protein: CASRSRAYNEQFF.

The chain employs TRBV9 and TRBJ2-2; TRBD2 matches 10 bases. J was trimmed by 3 bases and V by 4 bases; bases with no gene match: 9. The length of the CDR3 is 17 residues. Germline values: CDR1 SGDLS, CDR2 YYNGEE. In nucleotides, the CDR3 is TGTGCCAGCAGCCCCTCCCCTAGCGGGGGATACACCGGGGAGCTGTTTTTT. Translated, it gives CASSPSPSGGYTGELFF. Filled out from reference TRBV9 and TRBJ2-2, the complete variable domain reads DSGVTQTPKHLITATGQRVTLRCSPRSGDLSVYWYQQSLDQGLQFLIQYYNGEERAKGNILERFSAQQFPDLHSELNLSSLELGDSALYFCASSPSPSGGYTGELFFGEGSRLTVL.

The chain employs TRBV4-3 and TRBJ1-3; tentative D call: TRBD1 (6 bases). CDR3 length equals 17 residues. The V and J ends lost 0 bases and 11 bases respectively, with 23 bases between them. Per germline, CDR1 LGHNA and CDR2 YSLEER. The CDR3 DNA reads TGCGCCAGCAGCCAAGATATGAGGAGGACAGCTCTATTACCCATATATTTT. Encoded protein: CASSQDMRRTALLPIYF.

This chain joins TRBV7-7 and TRBJ1-1; 10 positions match TRBD1. The junction had 7 bases not matched to a gene; V was cut back by 2 bases and J by 1 base. The V gene's germline CDR1 is SSHAT and CDR2 FNYEAQ (reference sequence). This CDR3 is built from 17 residues. For the CDR3, the DNA is TGTGCCAGCAGCTTAAGGCGCGACAGGGGGCAGAACACTGAAGCTTTCTTT. Its protein is CASSLRRDRGQNTEAFF.

The V and J genes are TRBV9 and TRBJ2-3, with a possible D match to TRBD2 (5 bases). The germline CDR1 and CDR2 sequences are SGDLS and YYNGEE. This CDR3 comprises 14 residues. Trimming removed 7 bases at V and 2 bases at J, with 14 bases between. CDR3 amino acids: CASAPGWDTDTQYF. The CDR3 region has the DNA TGTGCCAGCGCCCCGGGGTGGGACACAGATACGCAGTATTTT.

This chain uses TRBV18 with TRBJ1-4; D is perhaps TRBD1 (6 bases). The CDR3 length is 17 residues. V was trimmed by 6 bases and J by 5 bases, leaving 22 bases between them. In germline, CDR1 is KGHSH, CDR2 LQKENI. CDR3 nucleotides: TGTGCCAGCTCGTACAGGGCCAAAACGGGGCAGAATGAAAAACTGTTTTTT. This translates into CASSYRAKTGQNEKLFF.

The chain is built from TRBV27 and TRBJ2-7, with D possibly TRBD2 on 6 matching bases. Germline values: CDR1 MNHEY, CDR2 SMNVEV (reference sequence). Trimming took 4 bases from V and 0 from J, leaving 7 bases between them. The CDR3 has 13 amino acids. The CDR3 DNA reads as TGTGCCAGCAGTTGGGGAGGCTCCTACGAGCAGTACTTC. The encoded protein is CASSWGGSYEQYF.

The chain recombines TRBV14 with TRBJ2-3; D possibly corresponds to TRBD1 (6 bases). Trimming took off 4 bases at V and 2 bases at J, with 10 bases between the two ends. The CDR3 has 14 amino acids. The germline V gene encodes CDR1 SGHDN and CDR2 FVKESK. The CDR3 region is CASSLYRATDTQYF. CDR3 sequence (DNA): TGTGCCAGCAGCCTGTACAGGGCCACAGATACGCAGTATTTT. Using reference TRBV14 and TRBJ2-3 for the parts outside the CDR3, the full variable domain is EAGVTQFPSHSVIEKGQTVTLRCDPISGHDNLYWYRRVMGKEIKFLLHFVKESKQDESGMPNNRFLAERTGGTYSTLKVQPAELEDSGVYFCASSLYRATDTQYFGPGTRLTVL.

The chain is built from TRBV7-2 and TRBJ2-6; a possible D gene is TRBD2 (6 bases). This CDR3 comprises 17 residues. Germline V lookup: CDR1 SGHTA, CDR2 FQGNSA. The germline V and J ends were trimmed by 8 bases and 0 bases, with 17 bases remaining between them. The CDR3 loop is CASVRDGDFSGANVLTF. In DNA, the CDR3 is TGTGCCAGCGTCCGGGACGGGGACTTCTCTGGGGCCAACGTCCTGACTTTC.

The CDR3 loop is CASSDPSHPGLAYTGELFF. In DNA form, the CDR3 reads TGTGCCAGCAGCGACCCTTCCCACCCGGGACTAGCCTACACCGGGGAGCTGTTTTTT. This chain uses TRBV9 with TRBJ2-2; the match to TRBD2 covers 9 bases. The CDR3 contains 19 residues. The junction had 15 bases not matched to a gene; V was cut back by 3 bases and J by 3 bases. The V gene's germline CDR1 is SGDLS and CDR2 YYNGEE.

This chain uses TRBV19 with TRBJ2-3; D is perhaps TRBD1 or TRBD2 (5 bases each). This CDR3 is built from 16 residues. The V gene lost 9 bases and the J gene lost 0 bases, with 19 bases spanning the gap. Germline CDR1 is LNHDA and CDR2 is SQIVND (reference sequence). The CDR3 nucleotides read TGTGCCAGCCGAACGGCCTGGGACGAGAGCACAGATACGCAGTATTTT. Its protein product is CASRTAWDESTDTQYF.

This clone was detected only once. CDR3 bases: TGTGCCAGCAGTTACGTTCGGGACAGACCCTACGAGCAGTACTTC. This sequence encodes CASSYVRDRPYEQYF. The J gene is TRBJ2-7, the V gene TRBV6-6, with 7 nucleotides matching TRBD1. The J segment lost 2 bases and the V segment lost 2 bases, leaving 6 bases of the junction unmatched. In germline, CDR1 is MNHNY, CDR2 SVGAGI (reference sequence). CDR3 length: 15 residues.

Remarks on this clone: The same CDR3 can be traced to other DNA sequences in this sample. This chain links TRBV27 with TRBJ2-3; D uncertain. V was trimmed by 0 bases and J by 4 bases, leaving 5 bases between them. This CDR3 comprises 13 residues. CDR1 MNHEY and CDR2 SMNVEV come from the germline V gene (reference sequence). CDR3 coding DNA: TGTGCCAGCAGTTTATCGTCCGCAGATACGCAGTATTTT. This gives the protein CASSLSSADTQYF.

This rearrangement joins TRBV5-1 to TRBJ2-3; the D is unclear. The CDR3 has 15 amino acids. Germline V gives CDR1 SGHRS, CDR2 YFSETQ. The V gene lost 0 bases and the J gene lost 2 bases, with 10 bases spanning the gap. The CDR3 bases are TGCGCCAGCAGCTTGGGACTCCGGACCACAGATACGCAGTATTTT. Its protein is CASSLGLRTTDTQYF.